One and the same sample provided the 3 T cell receptor beta chains below, sequenced in a study of CD4 and CD8 cells across lung adenocarcinoma regions. From the PCR reads, TCRdb called clonotypes with MiXCR, one entry per CDR3 protein. The sample shows 6,500 to 7,500 distinct CDR3 sequences, approximately 49% of them seen only once. Sequencing was carried out using CD8+ T cells from the center of a lung tumor. The receptors shown here come from a female donor with lung adenocarcinoma. The CD4 and CD8 labels of this study may be unreliable.

Note on this clonotype: Mismatch with germline at one junction end may stem from a read error. The chain combines TRBV11-2 with TRBJ2-3, with D possibly called TRBD1 or TRBD2 (6 bases each). This CDR3 is 15 amino acids long. Germline values: CDR1 SGHAT, CDR2 FQNNGV. CDR3 nucleotide sequence: TGTGCCGGGGGCTTCGGGGGCCGGCCCCTAGATACGCAGTATTTC. As protein: CAGGFGGRPLDTQYF.

This clonotype is termed large. The chain has TRBV10-1 and TRBJ2-1; the match to TRBD2 covers 12 bases. The CDR3 is 12 residues long. V lost 4 bases, J lost 12 bases, and 1 base stayed unmatched. Looked up from germline, CDR1 is WNHNN and CDR2 is SYGVQD (reference sequence). CDR3 sequence reads: CASSASGGGQFF. The CDR3, as DNA: TGCGCCAGCAGTGCTAGCGGGGGGGGGCAGTTCTTC.

This clonotype is deemed medium-sized. This chain's CDR3 is CASSLTGSYQPQHF. The CDR3 nucleotides are TGTGCCAGCAGTCTGACAGGTTCCTATCAGCCCCAGCATTTT. J is TRBJ1-5 and V is TRBV6-1; D perhaps matches TRBD1 (6 bases). The CDR3 loop spans 14 amino acids. V was trimmed by 5 bases and J by 5 bases, leaving 13 bases between them. The germline V gene encodes CDR1 MNHNS and CDR2 SASEGT.